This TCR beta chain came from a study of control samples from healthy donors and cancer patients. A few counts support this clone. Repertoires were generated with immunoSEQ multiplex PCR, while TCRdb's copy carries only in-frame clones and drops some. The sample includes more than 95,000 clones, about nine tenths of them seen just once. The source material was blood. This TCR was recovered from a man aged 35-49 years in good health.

The CDR3 loop reads CASSLRVQPQHF. CDR3 coding DNA: TGTGCCAGCAGTTTGAGGGTTCAGCCCCAGCATTTT. This chain joins TRBV12-3 or TRBV12-4 and TRBJ1-5; D remains ambiguous. The length of the CDR3 is 12 residues. V was cut by 3 bases and J by 6 bases, with 6 bases left in between.